This TCR beta chain was retrieved from a study of CD8+ T cells in alopecia areata listed by TCRdb under 2018. A note on the overall study: High-throughput TCRbeta sequencing was used to examine T cell clonal expansion in alopecia areata in both the C3H/HeJ mouse model and human patients. Amplification of TCRbeta CDR3 regions was done by immunoSEQ multiplex PCR using 35 Vbeta forward primers and 13 Jbeta reverse primers. On the human side, TCRbeta sequencing was run on scalp tissue and on sorted CD4+ and CD8+ peripheral blood T cells from healthy controls and from alopecia areata patients with either patchy or totalis/universalis disease. The RNA source kit depended on sample type: the PAXgene miRNA kit for fixed scalp, the miRNeasy kit for PBMCs, and the RNeasy kit for mouse skin. Scalp clonality was compared among normal scalp (n=4), patchy alopecia areata scalp (n=8), and alopecia totalis/universalis scalp (n=8).

Libraries came from the immunoSEQ multiplex PCR assay. To provide template for TCR sequencing, every sample had RNA extracted and reverse transcribed into cDNA. SuperScript III was used for first-strand cDNA synthesis, primed with a 2:1 mix of oligo-dT and random hexamers. A synthetic immune receptor repertoire was used to measure amplification bias, and any remaining bias was corrected computationally. The study's processing was this. Raw reads were preprocessed for error removal, and CDR3 was defined according to IMGT conventions as running from the conserved cysteine to phenylalanine. Clonality was computed as 1 minus the Shannon entropy, with the entropy normalized by log2 of the number of productive unique TCRs. Whether scalp clones were CD4 or CD8 was inferred by matching scalp TCRbeta sequences against CD4 and CD8 repertoires sorted from blood. This immuneACCESS table, as held by TCRdb, lists in-frame sequences with V and J called but not all clones. Of the missing ones, under half trace to an unresolved V gene in checked studies; the others have no known cause. V, J and clone size were drawn from that table, and D and trimming were deduced from the DNA. The sample has around 190,000 clones on record, about 61% of them singletons. The top ten constitute nearly 5% of the sample.

V loses 0 bases of germline sequence and J loses 5 bases, and the interval between the two ends is 4 bases. According to the germline V gene, CDR1 reads SGHDT and CDR2 reads YYEEEE. Measured from the cysteine to the phenylalanine, the CDR3 is 12 residues long. The kept DNA is CDR3 alone, 36 bases in frame from the first base. The paper as a whole reports these results and caveats: Shared TCR sequences between patients were less evident than in mice, which may be partly attributable to HLA diversity in the patient population. Scalp TCR repertoire analysis is complicated because resident alphabeta T cells in normal human skin are also sequenced, whereas mouse skin is dominated by gammadelta T cells. Compared with normal scalp, lesional scalp, particularly in alopecia totalis/universalis, had higher clonality and more expanded CD8+ clones, which suggests antigenic drive.

PBMCs were separated by density centrifugation and stained for CD3, CD4 and CD8, after which CD4+ and CD8+ T cells were sorted on a FACSAria. Scalp biopsies and blood samples were provided by unaffected controls. About this clone itself: This receptor's antigen is unknown. Base qualities are missing; no much larger clone stands one base away. Distinct nucleotide sequences in the sample also encode this CDR3.

The rearrangement combines TRBV5-6 with TRBJ2-3, with the D gene uncertain. The receptor was isolated from a human donor in good health. Sequencing was performed on CD8+ T cells sorted from blood. The encoded CDR3 is CASSLGGDTQYF. The DNA is as follows: TGTGCCAGCAGCTTGGGGGGAGATACGCAGTATTTT.